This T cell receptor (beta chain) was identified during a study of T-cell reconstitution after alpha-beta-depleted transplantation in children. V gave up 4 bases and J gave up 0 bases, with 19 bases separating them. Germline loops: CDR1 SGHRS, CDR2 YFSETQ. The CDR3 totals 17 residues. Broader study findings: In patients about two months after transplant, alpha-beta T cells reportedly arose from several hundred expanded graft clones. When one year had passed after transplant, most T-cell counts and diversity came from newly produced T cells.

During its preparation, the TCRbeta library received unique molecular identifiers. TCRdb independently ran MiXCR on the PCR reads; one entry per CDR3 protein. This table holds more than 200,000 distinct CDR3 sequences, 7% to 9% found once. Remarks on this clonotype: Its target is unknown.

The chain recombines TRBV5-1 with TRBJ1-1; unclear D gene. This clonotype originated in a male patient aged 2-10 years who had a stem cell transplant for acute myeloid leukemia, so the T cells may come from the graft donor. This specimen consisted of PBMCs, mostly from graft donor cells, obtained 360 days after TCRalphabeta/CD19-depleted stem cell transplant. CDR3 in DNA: TGCGCCAGCAGCAGACAACGGGGTCTCCTAATGAACACTGAAGCTTTCTTT. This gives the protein CASSRQRGLLMNTEAFF.